The clone carrying this T cell receptor beta chain has only a few counts. From the 5' RACE reads, TCRdb called clonotypes with MiXCR, one entry per CDR3 protein. The sample lists some 67,000 distinct CDR3 sequences; about 12% were seen once. These data belong to a study of early T cells in non-severe SARS-CoV-2 infection. Germline V gene data show CDR1 as MNHEY and CDR2 as SMNVEV (reference sequence). The J segment lost 6 bases and the V segment lost 4 bases, leaving 8 bases of the junction unmatched. This CDR3 is built from 15 residues. The gene calls are TRBV27 and TRBJ1-2, with 10 bases matching TRBD1. The sequencing sample was made of whole blood. This sequence originates from an adult who was a healthcare worker with PCR-confirmed SARS-CoV-2 infection or an uninfected control (not recorded which). The CDR3 loop reads CASSSPGQGFHGYTF. The DNA for the CDR3 is TGTGCCAGCAGTTCACCGGGACAGGGGTTTCATGGCTACACCTTC.